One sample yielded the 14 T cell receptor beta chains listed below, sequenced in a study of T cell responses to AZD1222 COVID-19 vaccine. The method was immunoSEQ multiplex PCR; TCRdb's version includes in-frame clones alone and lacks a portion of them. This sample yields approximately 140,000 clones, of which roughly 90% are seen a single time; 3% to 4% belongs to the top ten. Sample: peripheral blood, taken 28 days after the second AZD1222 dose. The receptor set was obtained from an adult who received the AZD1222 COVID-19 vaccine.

CDR3 sequence: CASSLGAGSDEKLFF. Written as DNA, the CDR3 is TGCGCCAGCAGCTTGGGGGCAGGGTCAGATGAAAAACTGTTTTTT. This rearrangement joins TRBV5-1 to TRBJ1-4; weak D call: TRBD1 (5 bases). The CDR3 is 15 residues long. V lost 0 bases and J 6 bases, leaving 12 bases between the germline ends. The germline V gene has CDR1 SGHRS and CDR2 YFSETQ.

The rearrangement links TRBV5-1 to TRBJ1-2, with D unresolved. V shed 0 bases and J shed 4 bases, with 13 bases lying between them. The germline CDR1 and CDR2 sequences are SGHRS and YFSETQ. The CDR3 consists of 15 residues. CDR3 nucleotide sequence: TGCGCCAGCAGCTTGGCTCGGTCGGAGGGCTATGGCTACACCTTC. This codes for CASSLARSEGYGYTF.

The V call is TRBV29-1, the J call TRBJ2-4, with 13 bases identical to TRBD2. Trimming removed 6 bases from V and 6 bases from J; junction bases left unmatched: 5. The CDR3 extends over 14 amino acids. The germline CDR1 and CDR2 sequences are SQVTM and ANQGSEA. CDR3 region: CSVMTSGRINIQYF. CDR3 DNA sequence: TGCAGCGTGATGACTAGCGGGAGGATAAACATTCAGTACTTC.

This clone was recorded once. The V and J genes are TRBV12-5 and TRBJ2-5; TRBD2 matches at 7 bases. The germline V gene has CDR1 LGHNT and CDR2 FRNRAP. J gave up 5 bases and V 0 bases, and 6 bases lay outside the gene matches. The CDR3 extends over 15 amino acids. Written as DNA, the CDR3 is TGTGCTAGTGGTTTGGTGACGTGGGGGGGGGAGACCCAGTACTTC. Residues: CASGLVTWGGETQYF.

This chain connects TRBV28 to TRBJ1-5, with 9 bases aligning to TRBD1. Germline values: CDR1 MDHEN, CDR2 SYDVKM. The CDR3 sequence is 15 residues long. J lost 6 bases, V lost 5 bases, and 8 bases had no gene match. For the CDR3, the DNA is TGTGCCAGCAGTCCTCGGGACAGGGCCGGTCAGCCCCAGCATTTT. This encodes CASSPRDRAGQPQHF.

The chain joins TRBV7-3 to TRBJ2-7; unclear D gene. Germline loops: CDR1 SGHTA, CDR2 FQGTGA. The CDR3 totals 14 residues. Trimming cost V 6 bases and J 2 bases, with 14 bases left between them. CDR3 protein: CASSHIGPTYEQYF. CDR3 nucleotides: TGTGCCAGCAGTCATATTGGGCCCACCTACGAGCAGTACTTC.

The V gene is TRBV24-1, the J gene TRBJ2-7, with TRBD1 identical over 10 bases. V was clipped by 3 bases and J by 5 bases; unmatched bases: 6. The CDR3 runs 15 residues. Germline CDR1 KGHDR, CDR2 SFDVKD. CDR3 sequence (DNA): TGTGCCACCAGTGATCCCGGGACAGGGGCCCACGAGCAGTACTTC. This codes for CATSDPGTGAHEQYF.

CDR3 coding DNA: TGTGCCATCAGTGAGAATTCAGCGGACACCATATATTTT. It is translated as CAISENSADTIYF. This sequence joins TRBV10-3 and TRBJ1-3; no firm D call. V lost 2 bases to trimming and J lost 8 bases, with 10 bases between them. CDR1 ENHRY and CDR2 SYGVKD come from the germline V gene. CDR3 length: 13 residues.

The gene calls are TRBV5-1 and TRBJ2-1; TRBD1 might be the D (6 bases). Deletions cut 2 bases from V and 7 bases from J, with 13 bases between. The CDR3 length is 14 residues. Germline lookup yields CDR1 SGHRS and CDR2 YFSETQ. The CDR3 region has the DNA TGCGCCAGCAGCTTATATGGGCAGGGGAATGAGCAGTTCTTC. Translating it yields CASSLYGQGNEQFF.

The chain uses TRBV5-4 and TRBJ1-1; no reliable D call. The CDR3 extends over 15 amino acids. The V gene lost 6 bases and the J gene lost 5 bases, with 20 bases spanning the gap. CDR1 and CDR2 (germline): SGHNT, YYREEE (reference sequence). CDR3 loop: CASTVERRAVTEAFF. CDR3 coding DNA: TGTGCCAGCACCGTAGAGCGGAGGGCGGTTACTGAAGCTTTCTTT. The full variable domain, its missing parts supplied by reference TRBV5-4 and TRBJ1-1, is ETGVTQSPTHLIKTRGQQVTLRCSSQSGHNTVSWYQQALGQGPQFIFQYYREEENGRGNFPPRFSGLQFPNYSSELNVNALELDDSALYLCASTVERRAVTEAFFGQGTRLTVV.

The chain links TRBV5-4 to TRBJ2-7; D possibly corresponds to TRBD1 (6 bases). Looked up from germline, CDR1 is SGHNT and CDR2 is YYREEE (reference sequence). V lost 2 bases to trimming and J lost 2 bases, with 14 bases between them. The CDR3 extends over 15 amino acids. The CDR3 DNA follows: TGTGCCAGCAGCTTTGGGGGCTTGGACGCCTACGAGCAGTACTTC. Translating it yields CASSFGGLDAYEQYF.

The CDR3 spells CASSWITGTNTETQYF. The CDR3 region has the DNA TGCGCCAGCAGCTGGATTACCGGGACTAACACAGAGACCCAGTACTTC. V usage is TRBV5-1 and J usage is TRBJ2-5, with 7 bases matching TRBD2. The CDR3 has 16 amino acids. CDR1 and CDR2 (germline): SGHRS, YFSETQ. With 3 bases clipped from V and 4 bases from J, the junction kept 12 bases outside the gene matches.

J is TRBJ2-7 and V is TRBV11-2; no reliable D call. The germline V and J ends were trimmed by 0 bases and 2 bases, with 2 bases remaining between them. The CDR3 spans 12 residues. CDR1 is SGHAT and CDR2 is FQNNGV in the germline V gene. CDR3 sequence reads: CASSLDAYEQYF. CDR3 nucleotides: TGTGCCAGCAGCTTAGACGCCTACGAGCAGTACTTC. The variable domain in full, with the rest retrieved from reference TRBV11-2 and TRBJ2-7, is EAGVAQSPRYKIIEKRQSVAFWCNPISGHATLYWYQQILGQGPKLLIQFQNNGVVDDSQLPKDRFSAERLKGVDSTLKIQPAKLEDSAVYLCASSLDAYEQYFGPGTRLTVT.

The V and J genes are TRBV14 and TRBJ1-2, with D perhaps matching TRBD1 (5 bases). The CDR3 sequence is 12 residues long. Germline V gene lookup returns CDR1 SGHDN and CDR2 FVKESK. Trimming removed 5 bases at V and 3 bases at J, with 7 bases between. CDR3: CASSEGDYGYTF. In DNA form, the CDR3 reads TGTGCCAGCAGCGAAGGGGACTATGGCTACACCTTC.